A single sample gave rise to the 11 T cell receptor beta chains below, sequenced in a study of CD8+CD57+ T cells in acquired aplastic anemia. According to the study, genomic DNA was the template for TCR beta VDJ and CDR3 profiling. MiXCR, run by TCRdb on the reads, gives a single entry per CDR3 protein. The sample includes fewer than 85,000 distinct CDR3 sequences, approximately 70% of them seen just once. For sequencing, patients were chosen who had shown expansion of CD8+CD57+ cells by flow cytometry. Sequenced sample: sorted CD4+, CD8+, or CD8+CD57+ T cells (not recorded which) from PBMCs. These receptors all stem from a human donor with aplastic anemia.

There are many counts of this clonotype. The chain couples TRBV5-1 to TRBJ2-5, with D unresolved. The germline gives CDR1 SGHRS, CDR2 YFSETQ. The V end lost 2 bases, the J end lost 1 base, and 6 bases lay between the germline ends. There are 13 residues in the CDR3. This CDR3 is CASSFGSQETQYF. CDR3 DNA: TGCGCCAGCAGCTTCGGGTCCCAAGAGACCCAGTACTTC.

This chain uses TRBV10-3 with TRBJ1-1; a possible D gene is TRBD1 (5 bases). The CDR3 is 14 residues long. Germline CDR1 ENHRY, CDR2 SYGVKD. Deletions cut 3 bases from V and 7 bases from J, with 15 bases between. The CDR3 DNA follows: TGTGCCATCAGTGACTCCGGAGGAGGGGTTGAAGCTTTCTTT. Protein sequence: CAISDSGGGVEAFF.

The J gene is TRBJ2-5, the V gene TRBV11-1; 11 bases match TRBD1. With V trimmed by 2 bases and J by 0 bases, 5 bases remained unmatched. This CDR3 is built from 17 residues. The germline V gene encodes CDR1 SGHAT and CDR2 FQDESV (reference sequence). The chain's CDR3 is CASSLKRTGGYQETQYF. In DNA, the CDR3 is TGTGCCAGCAGCTTAAAGCGGACAGGGGGCTACCAAGAGACCCAGTACTTC.

This chain's CDR3 is CASSLAGGTEAFF. DNA for the CDR3: TGTGCCAGCAGCTTAGCGGGGGGCACTGAAGCTTTCTTT. This chain links TRBV4-2 with TRBJ1-1, with a weak D call TRBD1 (5 bases). Per the germline V gene, CDR1 is LGHNA and CDR2 is YNFKEQ. The CDR3 has 13 amino acids. The V gene lost 5 bases and the J gene lost 4 bases, with 11 bases spanning the gap.

The V and J genes are TRBV12-3 or TRBV12-4 and TRBJ1-2; tentatively, D is TRBD1 (6 bases). With 11 bases removed from V and 2 bases from J, the gap between germline ends came to 15 bases. The CDR3 has 13 residues. The CDR3 protein is CAQSGAPNYGYTF. In DNA form, the CDR3 reads TGTGCCCAATCAGGGGCGCCCAACTATGGCTACACCTTC.

In this sample, this clonotype turned up a few times. V usage is TRBV7-6 and J usage is TRBJ2-7, with a tentative D call TRBD2 (5 bases). Germline V lookup: CDR1 SGHVS, CDR2 FNYEAQ. The CDR3 extends over 14 amino acids. V lost 5 bases to trimming and J lost 5 bases, with 16 bases between them. The CDR3 DNA reads as TGTGCCAGCAGCCCTGGGTACGGGGTCGACGAGCAGTACTTC. It translates to CASSPGYGVDEQYF.

The chain is built from TRBV29-1 and TRBJ2-5; 13 bases line up with TRBD2. CDR1 and CDR2 from the germline V gene are SQVTM and ANQGSEA. With V trimmed by 1 base and J by 4 bases, 3 bases remained unmatched. The CDR3 runs 15 residues. In nucleotides, the CDR3 is TGCAGCGTTGAAGGACTAGCGGGAGGACGAGAGACCCAGTACTTC. Translating it yields CSVEGLAGGRETQYF.

The rearrangement links TRBV29-1 to TRBJ2-5, with 8 nucleotides matching TRBD1. The CDR3 consists of 14 residues. Looked up from germline, CDR1 is SQVTM and CDR2 is ANQGSEA. V trimming: 7 bases; J trimming: 4 bases; junction bases outside the gene matches: 11. The CDR3 DNA reads TGCAGCGCAAGGGGACAGGTAGAGGGAGAGACCCAGTACTTC. Its translation: CSARGQVEGETQYF.

DNA for the CDR3: TGCGCCAGCAGCTTGGGACCCTCTGGAGCTTTCTTT. This gives the protein CASSLGPSGAFF. V is TRBV5-1 and J is TRBJ1-1, with D unresolved. CDR1 and CDR2 from the germline V gene are SGHRS and YFSETQ. The ends were cut back, 0 bases at V and 10 bases at J, with 10 bases in the middle. This CDR3 spans 12 amino acids.

This rearrangement joins TRBV19 to TRBJ2-1; D not resolved. Germline loops: CDR1 LNHDA, CDR2 SQIVND (reference sequence). There are 14 residues in the CDR3. The ends were cut back, 7 bases at V and 6 bases at J, with 16 bases in the middle. CDR3 loop: CASTYTLSTNEQFF. CDR3 DNA sequence: TGTGCCAGTACCTACACACTATCAACCAATGAGCAGTTCTTC. Supplemented by reference TRBV19 and TRBJ2-1, the full variable domain reads DGGITQSPKYLFRKEGQNVTLSCEQNLNHDAMYWYRQDPGQGLRLIYYSQIVNDFQKGDIAEGYSVSREKKESFPLTVTSAQKNPTAFYLCASTYTLSTNEQFFGPGTRLTVL.

The rearrangement links TRBV5-1 to TRBJ2-1; D possibly corresponds to TRBD2 (7 bases). The CDR3 contains 15 residues. CDR1 and CDR2 (germline): SGHRS, YFSETQ. Between the trimmed V and J ends, which lost 5 bases and 4 bases, there was a span of 16 bases. The CDR3 sequence: CASRKGGSGYNEQFF. The CDR3 region has the DNA TGCGCCAGCAGGAAGGGGGGTAGCGGGTACAATGAGCAGTTCTTC.